These 12 T cell receptor beta chains were sequenced from one sample in a study of response to subunit inactivated influenza vaccine. TCRdb recomputed calls from the RT-PCR reads with MiXCR, one row per CDR3 protein. Of 500,000 or so distinct CDR3 sequences listed, 16% are singletons. Sequenced material: CD4+ T cells sorted from PBMCs, taken around 2 years after vaccination. These receptors were obtained from a man between 50 and 69 years old who received an inactivated influenza vaccine.

The CDR3 reads CSARHGTDYEQYF. Here the CDR3 DNA reads TGCAGTGCTAGACACGGGACAGACTACGAGCAGTACTTC. The chain carries TRBV20-1 and TRBJ2-7; 7 bases agree with TRBD1. Germline CDR1 DFQATT, CDR2 SNEGSKA (reference sequence). The CDR3 runs 13 residues. With 2 bases clipped from V and 3 bases from J, the junction kept 4 bases outside the gene matches.

This clonotype occurred a few times. This chain joins TRBV5-5 and TRBJ2-7; TRBD2 matches 7 bases. CDR3 length equals 13 residues. The V segment lost 5 bases and the J segment 3 bases; nucleotides outside the gene matches: 5. The germline V gene has CDR1 SGHKS and CDR2 YYEKEE (reference sequence). The CDR3 region is CASRRSGIYEQYF. Written as DNA, the CDR3 is TGTGCCAGCAGACGAAGCGGGATCTACGAGCAGTACTTC.

This rearrangement joins TRBV27 to TRBJ2-7, with D possibly being TRBD1 (5 bases). This CDR3 region has 12 residues. Germline V gene lookup returns CDR1 MNHEY and CDR2 SMNVEV (reference sequence). V dropped 5 bases and J dropped 8 bases, with 13 bases sitting between them. CDR3 in amino acids: CASSPQGAQQYF. In nucleotides, the CDR3 is TGTGCCAGCAGTCCCCAAGGGGCACAGCAGTACTTC.

The chain carries TRBV6-5 and TRBJ1-6, with 11 positions matching TRBD1. The V gene end was trimmed by 0 bases and the J gene end by 10 bases; junction bases not matched to a gene: 5. Germline assignment: CDR1 MNHEY and CDR2 SVGAGI. The CDR3 sequence is 16 residues long. The CDR3 DNA follows: TGTGCCAGCAGTTACTCGGGACAGGGGGTAGGATCACCCCTCCACTTT. Protein product: CASSYSGQGVGSPLHF.

V and J are TRBV12-3 or TRBV12-4 and TRBJ1-3; D is unresolved. The V end was cut by 4 bases, the J end by 8 bases, with 9 bases between. The CDR3 has 12 residues. In nucleotides, the CDR3 is TGTGCCAGCAGTTCTAACAGTTACACCATATATTTT. Protein product: CASSSNSYTIYF.

This chain connects TRBV6-2 or TRBV6-3 to TRBJ2-7; D remains unclear. V lost 2 bases to trimming and J lost 3 bases, with 8 bases between them. The germline CDR1 and CDR2 sequences are MNHEY and SVGEGT. CDR3 length equals 13 residues. This chain's CDR3 is CASSYGSFYEQYF. CDR3 in DNA: TGTGCCAGCAGTTACGGAAGCTTCTACGAGCAGTACTTC.

This clonotype has more than one count but fewer than ten. J is TRBJ1-1 and V is TRBV28; D remains ambiguous. The CDR3 covers 12 residues. Trimming took off 5 bases at V and 10 bases at J, with 14 bases between the two ends. Germline V lookup: CDR1 MDHEN, CDR2 SYDVKM. CDR3 loop: CASSHPHEGAFF. For the CDR3, the DNA is TGTGCCAGCAGTCACCCCCACGAAGGAGCTTTCTTT.

This clonotype was found a few times. The chain is built from TRBV3-1 and TRBJ1-5; D perhaps matches TRBD1 (5 bases). Between the trimmed V and J ends, which lost 2 bases and 4 bases, there was a span of 12 bases. Germline loops: CDR1 LGHDT, CDR2 YNNKEL (reference sequence). The CDR3 covers 15 residues. The CDR3 region is CASSQSGLENQPQHF. The CDR3 nucleotides are TGTGCCAGCAGCCAATCAGGGCTCGAGAATCAGCCCCAGCATTTT.

The chain is built from TRBV29-1 and TRBJ1-1; D is perhaps TRBD1 (5 bases). Germline V gene lookup returns CDR1 SQVTM and CDR2 ANQGSEA. The CDR3 has 14 residues. Trimming left V 7 bases short and J 2 bases short, with 17 bases between. Here the CDR3 DNA reads TGCAGCGCACGTTGGTGGGGGTTAAACACTGAAGCTTTCTTT. It yields the protein CSARWWGLNTEAFF.

This clonotype has only a few counts. This sequence joins TRBV4-1 and TRBJ2-1; tentative D call: TRBD1 (6 bases). The ends were cut back, 2 bases at V and 4 bases at J, with 15 bases in the middle. The CDR3 contains 16 residues. CDR1 and CDR2 (germline): MGHRA, YSYEKL. CDR3 amino acids: CASSQLYRDGYNEQFF. DNA of the CDR3: TGCGCCAGCAGCCAACTCTACAGGGACGGGTACAATGAGCAGTTCTTC.

This clonotype was counted many times. V is TRBV29-1 and J is TRBJ1-2; the D is unclear. Trimming stripped 3 bases from V and 7 bases from J, with 12 bases between. The length of the CDR3 is 12 residues. The germline CDR1 and CDR2 sequences are SQVTM and ANQGSEA. CDR3 sequence (DNA): TGCAGCGTTGAGAGAGACACAGCTGGCTACACCTTC. Translation: CSVERDTAGYTF.

This clonotype was seen more than once but under ten times. V usage is TRBV7-2 and J usage is TRBJ2-2; 8 nucleotides line up with TRBD2. With 2 bases clipped from V and 5 bases from J, the junction kept 4 bases outside the gene matches. The CDR3 covers 15 residues. Germline assignment: CDR1 SGHTA and CDR2 FQGNSA. The CDR3 nucleotides are TGTGCCAGCAGCTTAAGCGGGGGAGGGACCGGGGAGCTGTTTTTT. This gives the protein CASSLSGGGTGELFF.